One sample yielded the 23 T cell receptor beta chains listed below, sequenced in a study of CD8 T cells in ankylosing spondylitis. TCRdb re-called the 5' RACE reads with MiXCR, one entry per CDR3 protein. The sample consists of some 87,000 distinct CDR3 sequences, around 30% of them appearing once. The sample taken for sequencing was blood, either unsorted or a sorted T cell fraction (not recorded which). The receptor source for this set is a male donor with ankylosing spondylitis or in good health (not recorded which).

This clonotype was seen ten or more times. V usage is TRBV12-3 or TRBV12-4 and J usage is TRBJ2-4, with 9 positions matching TRBD1. This CDR3 spans 17 amino acids. V lost 5 bases and J lost 0; bases outside the gene matches: 8. CDR3 sequence (DNA): TGTGCCAGCAGTACCGGGACAGGGTCCTTAGCCAAAAACATTCAGTACTTC. The encoded protein is CASSTGTGSLAKNIQYF.

This clonotype was found many times. Written as DNA, the CDR3 is TGTGCCAGCACAGGGAGGTTTGGAAACACCATATATTTT. It translates to CASTGRFGNTIYF. The V gene is TRBV28, the J gene TRBJ1-3, with a possible D match to TRBD1 (5 bases). V was shortened by 7 bases and J by 3 bases, with 10 bases between the two germline ends. There are 13 residues in the CDR3. Germline lookup yields CDR1 MDHEN and CDR2 SYDVKM.

This chain links TRBV5-5 with TRBJ1-1; no clear D gene. CDR1 and CDR2 (germline): SGHKS, YYEKEE (reference sequence). V was shortened by 4 bases and J by 1 base, with 11 bases between the two germline ends. CDR3 length equals 14 residues. CDR3 in DNA: TGTGCCAGCAGCATCGGTTGGGGGAACACTGAAGCTTTCTTT. Protein: CASSIGWGNTEAFF.

This clonotype was found once. The chain employs TRBV28 and TRBJ1-2; no firm D call. The V end lost 7 bases, the J end lost 4 bases, and 7 bases lay between the germline ends. CDR3 size: 11 residues. Germline assignment: CDR1 MDHEN and CDR2 SYDVKM. For the CDR3, the DNA is TGTGCCAGCAAGGACGGCTATGGCTACACCTTC. Its translation: CASKDGYGYTF.

This clonotype was counted only a few times. The V and J genes are TRBV27 and TRBJ1-5; D is unresolved. The CDR3 consists of 16 residues. The V gene's germline CDR1 is MNHEY and CDR2 SMNVEV (reference sequence). V was cut by 7 bases and J by 6 bases, with 22 bases left in between. CDR3 sequence (DNA): TGTGCCAGCATCGACGGAGGACCTTGTTCGTGTCAGCCCCAGCATTTT. Amino acids: CASIDGGPCSCQPQHF.

This clonotype turned up a few times. The gene calls are TRBV12-3 or TRBV12-4 and TRBJ1-2; no definite D call. Trimming left V 6 bases short and J 8 bases short, with 16 bases between. This CDR3 region has 13 residues. The CDR3 here is CASRKDGFSGYTF. In DNA form, the CDR3 reads TGTGCCAGCAGGAAAGACGGCTTCTCGGGCTACACCTTC.

This clonotype has just a few counts. The V call is TRBV20-1, the J call TRBJ1-4; 9 bases are a match to TRBD1. The CDR3 sequence is 13 residues long. After removal of 5 bases from V and 5 bases from J, the junction contained 3 bases not matched to a gene. Germline V lookup: CDR1 DFQATT, CDR2 SNEGSKA (reference sequence). The DNA for the CDR3 is TGCAGTGCTCCCGGGACAGGGAATGAAAAACTGTTTTTT. Protein: CSAPGTGNEKLFF.

Here the CDR3 DNA reads TGCAGCGTTGCCCTAGGCAGGACGAACACTGAAGCTTTCTTT. Amino acid sequence: CSVALGRTNTEAFF. The rearrangement joins TRBV29-1 to TRBJ1-1; no firm D call. The germline gives CDR1 SQVTM, CDR2 ANQGSEA. V lost 4 bases, J lost 1 base, and 13 bases lay in between. The length of the CDR3 is 14 residues.

The rearrangement joins TRBV18 to TRBJ2-2; no firm D call. The CDR3 covers 15 residues. Germline CDR1 and CDR2: KGHSH and LQKENI. V was clipped by 3 bases and J by 0 bases, with 8 bases between them. CDR3 DNA: TGTGCCAGCTCACCGGGCTTTTCGAACACCGGGGAGCTGTTTTTT. Its protein is CASSPGFSNTGELFF. Combining the CDR3 with reference TRBV18 and TRBJ2-2 gives the whole variable domain NAGVMQNPRHLVRRRGQEARLRCSPMKGHSHVYWYRQLPEEGLKFMVYLQKENIIDESGMPKERFSAEFPKEGPSILRIQQVVRGDSAAYFCASSPGFSNTGELFFGEGSRLTVL.

This clonotype was counted a few times. The J gene is TRBJ2-1, the V gene TRBV7-9, with 11 bases identical to TRBD2. This CDR3 spans 13 amino acids. Germline V gives CDR1 SEHNR, CDR2 FQNEAQ (reference sequence). The V and J ends lost 5 bases and 7 bases, in that order; junction bases with no gene match: 1. CDR3 amino acids: CASSPSGGNEQFF. For the CDR3, the DNA is TGTGCCAGCAGCCCTAGCGGGGGGAATGAGCAGTTCTTC. Combining the CDR3 with reference TRBV7-9 and TRBJ2-1 gives the whole variable domain DTGVSQNPRHKITKRGQNVTFRCDPISEHNRLYWYRQTLGQGPEFLTYFQNEAQLEKSRLLSDRFSAERPKGSFSTLEIQRTEQGDSAMYLCASSPSGGNEQFFGPGTRLTVL.

This clonotype appeared a single time. This chain links TRBV7-2 with TRBJ2-1, with D possibly matching TRBD2 (6 bases). Germline V gives CDR1 SGHTA, CDR2 FQGNSA. The CDR3 length is 15 residues. Trimming took off 6 bases at V and 3 bases at J, with 15 bases between the two ends. The CDR3 loop reads CASSRTSSNYNEQFF. Here the CDR3 DNA reads TGTGCCAGCAGTCGAACTAGCTCTAACTACAATGAGCAGTTCTTC.

CDR3 nucleotides: TGCGCCAGCAGCTTGGCTTTCGGCCAGGGGGCTTATACGTACATTCAGTACTTC. Protein sequence: CASSLAFGQGAYTYIQYF. The rearrangement links TRBV5-1 to TRBJ2-4; 8 nucleotides line up with TRBD1. With 0 bases clipped from V and 8 bases from J, the junction kept 16 bases outside the gene matches. The V gene's germline CDR1 is SGHRS and CDR2 YFSETQ. There are 18 residues in the CDR3.

The V and J genes are TRBV7-6 and TRBJ2-2; D call uncertain. V was clipped by 6 bases and J by 4 bases, with 12 bases between them. Germline CDR1 is SGHVS and CDR2 is FNYEAQ. This CDR3 spans 14 amino acids. The CDR3 is CASRQQSGTGELFF. The CDR3 DNA reads as TGTGCCAGCAGGCAACAGTCGGGCACCGGGGAGCTGTTTTTT.

This clonotype occurred a few times. The rearrangement uses TRBV7-2 and TRBJ2-1; no firm D call. Germline V gene lookup returns CDR1 SGHTA and CDR2 FQGNSA. Trimming shortened V by 1 base and J by 3 bases, and 10 bases separated the two germline ends. The CDR3 length is 15 residues. CDR3 sequence: CASSLDLRGYNEQFF. For the CDR3, the DNA is TGTGCCAGCAGCTTAGACCTGCGAGGCTACAATGAGCAGTTCTTC.

The table lists this clonotype with a few counts. The rearrangement uses TRBV29-1 and TRBJ2-2; D is uncertain. Trimming took off 1 base at V and 4 bases at J, with 10 bases between the two ends. CDR1 SQVTM and CDR2 ANQGSEA come from the germline V gene. The CDR3 runs to 14 residues. The DNA for the CDR3 is TGCAGCGTTGAAGTAGGGTTCGGCACCGGGGAGCTGTTTTTT. Its translation: CSVEVGFGTGELFF.

This clonotype showed up many times. This chain links TRBV5-6 with TRBJ2-1, with 12 bases fitting TRBD2. The junction had 12 bases not matched to a gene; V was cut back by 4 bases and J by 4 bases. Germline assignment: CDR1 SGHDT and CDR2 YYEEEE. The CDR3 has 18 residues. The CDR3 spells CASSLGLAGLPRYNEQFF. The CDR3 bases are TGTGCCAGCAGCCTGGGACTAGCGGGCCTCCCTCGGTACAATGAGCAGTTCTTC.

The chain uses TRBV5-1 and TRBJ2-1; the D is unclear. Germline values: CDR1 SGHRS, CDR2 YFSETQ. Trimming took off 4 bases at V and 1 base at J, with 6 bases between the two ends. The CDR3 is 13 residues long. Written as DNA, the CDR3 is TGCGCCAGCAGCGCCGCTTCCTACAATGAGCAGTTCTTC. Translation gives CASSAASYNEQFF.

The chain recombines TRBV2 with TRBJ2-1; a weak D match, TRBD1 (6 bases). The CDR3 spans 19 residues. The V end was cut by 8 bases, the J end by 0 bases, with 26 bases between. From germline, CDR1 is SNHLY and CDR2 FYNNEI. This chain's CDR3 is CASVGLWRTARSSYNEQFF. The DNA of the CDR3 is TGTGCCAGCGTGGGGCTGTGGAGGACAGCTCGGAGCTCCTACAATGAGCAGTTCTTC.

This clonotype was seen more than once but under ten times. J is TRBJ2-3 and V is TRBV27, with 7 bases matching TRBD1. The CDR3 contains 15 residues. The junction had 7 bases not matched to a gene; V was cut back by 5 bases and J by 2 bases. The V gene's germline CDR1 is MNHEY and CDR2 SMNVEV (reference sequence). Here the CDR3 reads CASSPRQGPTDTQYF. Here the CDR3 DNA reads TGTGCCAGCAGTCCCAGACAGGGCCCCACAGATACGCAGTATTTT.

This clonotype was counted only a few times. CDR3 in DNA: TGCGCCAGCAGCTTGACCAGAGACACTGAAGCTTTCTTT. This sequence encodes CASSLTRDTEAFF. The chain is built from TRBV5-1 and TRBJ1-1; D uncertain. V dropped 1 base and J dropped 3 bases, with 7 bases sitting between them. Germline V CDR1 and CDR2: SGHRS, YFSETQ. This CDR3 comprises 13 residues.

This chain's CDR3 is CASTDRVGFEKLFF. DNA for the CDR3: TGTGCCAGCACGGACAGGGTGGGGTTTGAAAAACTGTTTTTT. The V gene is TRBV12-3 or TRBV12-4, the J gene TRBJ1-4; 8 bases line up with TRBD1. The CDR3 runs 14 residues. After removal of 7 bases from V and 7 bases from J, the junction contained 8 bases not matched to a gene.

This chain uses TRBV14 with TRBJ2-3; D unclear. The germline V and J ends were trimmed by 1 base and 1 base, with 6 bases remaining between them. Per germline, CDR1 SGHDN and CDR2 FVKESK. There are 14 residues in the CDR3. The CDR3 DNA reads TGTGCCAGCAGCCAAGTCCTCGGCACAGATACGCAGTATTTT. It is translated as CASSQVLGTDTQYF.

V is TRBV5-1 and J is TRBJ1-5; 7 positions match TRBD1. Trimming at V came to 2 bases and at J to 5 bases, leaving 1 base not matched to a gene. Germline CDR1 reads SGHRS; CDR2 reads YFSETQ. The CDR3 length is 13 residues. The CDR3 protein is CASSLQGYQPQHF. CDR3 bases: TGCGCCAGCAGCTTACAGGGGTATCAGCCCCAGCATTTT.